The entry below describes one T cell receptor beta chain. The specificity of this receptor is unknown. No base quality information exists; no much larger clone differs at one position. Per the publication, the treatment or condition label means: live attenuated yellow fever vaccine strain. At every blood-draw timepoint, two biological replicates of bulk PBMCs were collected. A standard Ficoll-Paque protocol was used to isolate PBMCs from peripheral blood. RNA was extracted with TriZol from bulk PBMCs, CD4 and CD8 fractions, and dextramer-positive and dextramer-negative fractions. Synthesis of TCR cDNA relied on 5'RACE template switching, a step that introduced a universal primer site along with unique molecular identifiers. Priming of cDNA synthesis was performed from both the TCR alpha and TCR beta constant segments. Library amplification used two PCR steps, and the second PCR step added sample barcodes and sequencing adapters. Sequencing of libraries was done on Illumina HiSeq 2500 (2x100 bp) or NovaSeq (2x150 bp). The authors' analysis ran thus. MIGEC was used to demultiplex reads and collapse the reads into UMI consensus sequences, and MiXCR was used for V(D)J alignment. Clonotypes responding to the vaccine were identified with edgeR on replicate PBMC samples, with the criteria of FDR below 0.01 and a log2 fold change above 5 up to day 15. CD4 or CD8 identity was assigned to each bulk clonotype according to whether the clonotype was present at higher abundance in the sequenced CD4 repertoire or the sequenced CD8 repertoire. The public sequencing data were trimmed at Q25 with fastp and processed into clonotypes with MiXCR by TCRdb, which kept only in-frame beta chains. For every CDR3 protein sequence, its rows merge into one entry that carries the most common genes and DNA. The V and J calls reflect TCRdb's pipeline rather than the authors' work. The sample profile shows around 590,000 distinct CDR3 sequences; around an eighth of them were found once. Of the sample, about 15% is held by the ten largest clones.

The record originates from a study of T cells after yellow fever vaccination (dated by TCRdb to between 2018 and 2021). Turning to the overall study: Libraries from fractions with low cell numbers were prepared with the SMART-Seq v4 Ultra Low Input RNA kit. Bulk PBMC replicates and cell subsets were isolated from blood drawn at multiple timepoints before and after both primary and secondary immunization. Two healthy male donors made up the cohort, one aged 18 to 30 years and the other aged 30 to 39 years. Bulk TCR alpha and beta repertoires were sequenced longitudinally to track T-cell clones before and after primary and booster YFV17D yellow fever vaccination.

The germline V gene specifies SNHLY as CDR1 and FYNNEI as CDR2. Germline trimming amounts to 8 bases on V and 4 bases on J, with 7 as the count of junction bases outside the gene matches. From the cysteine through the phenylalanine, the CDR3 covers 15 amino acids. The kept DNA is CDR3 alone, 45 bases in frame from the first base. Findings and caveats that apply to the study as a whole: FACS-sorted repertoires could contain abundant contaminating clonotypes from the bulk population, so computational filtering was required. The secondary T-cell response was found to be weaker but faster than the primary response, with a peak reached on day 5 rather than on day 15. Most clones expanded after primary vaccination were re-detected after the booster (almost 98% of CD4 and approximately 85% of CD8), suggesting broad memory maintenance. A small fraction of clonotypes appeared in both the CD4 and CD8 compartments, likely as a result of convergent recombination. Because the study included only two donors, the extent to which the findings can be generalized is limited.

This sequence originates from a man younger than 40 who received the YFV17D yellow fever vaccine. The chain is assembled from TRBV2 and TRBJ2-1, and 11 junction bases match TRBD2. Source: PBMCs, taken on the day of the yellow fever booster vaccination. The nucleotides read TGTGCCAGCGCAACTAGCGGGAGTATGTACAATGAGCAGTTCTTC. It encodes CASATSGSMYNEQFF.